One T cell receptor (beta chain) is described in this entry. The sample originates from a study of control samples from healthy donors and cancer patients. The method was immunoSEQ multiplex PCR; TCRdb's version includes in-frame clones alone and lacks a portion of them. In the table there are 35,000 to 50,000 clones, less than 90% of which are singletons. Deletions cut 0 bases from V and 2 bases from J, with 13 bases between. The CDR3 runs 16 residues. The germline CDR1 and CDR2 sequences are LNHNV and YYDKDF (reference sequence). The genes are TRBV15 and TRBJ1-1; no clear D gene. Input material: blood. The source is a man aged 60 to 75 in good health. The CDR3 loop reads CATSRDGVWSNTEAFF. The CDR3 DNA reads TGTGCCACCAGCAGAGATGGCGTTTGGTCAAACACTGAAGCTTTCTTT.